The T cell receptor beta chain described here comes from a study of a mutant IDH1 vaccine in newly diagnosed glioma. At the level of the study: Once 4-6 weeks had passed after radiotherapy alone, vaccination started, or it started with temozolomide cycles. Patients got radiotherapy, temozolomide, or both beforehand, and most got both.

Whole-study results and caveats: There seemed to be no relation between pseudoprogression and changes in top peripheral T cell clonotypes.

CDR1 is SGHVS, CDR2 FQNEAQ, per germline. The CDR3 runs to 17 residues. J lost 5 bases, V lost 5 bases, and 16 bases had no gene match. Stated time point: week 23, last vaccination. The study gave 300 ug of mutant IDH1 20-mer peptide per vaccine dose, with topical imiquimod. Those who donated had recent WHO grade 3 or 4 IDH1-mutant, ATRX-lost astrocytomas. Libraries were prepared by immunoSEQ multiplex PCR; TCRdb keeps only in-frame clonotypes and omits some of them. The sample includes about 65,000 clones, around 83% of them seen just once. With respect to this clone: Its antigen is currently unknown.

This sequence joins TRBV7-8 and TRBJ1-2, with 8 bases that match TRBD1. The sequencing here drew on PBMCs, taken from a glioma patient whose treatment included an IDH1 peptide vaccine. This receptor was identified in a man aged 25 to 40 with glioma. The CDR3 DNA sequence: TGTGCCAGCAGCGCACCAGGGACAGGCCTCGGTGGGTATGGCTACACCTTC. Translating gives CASSAPGTGLGGYGYTF.